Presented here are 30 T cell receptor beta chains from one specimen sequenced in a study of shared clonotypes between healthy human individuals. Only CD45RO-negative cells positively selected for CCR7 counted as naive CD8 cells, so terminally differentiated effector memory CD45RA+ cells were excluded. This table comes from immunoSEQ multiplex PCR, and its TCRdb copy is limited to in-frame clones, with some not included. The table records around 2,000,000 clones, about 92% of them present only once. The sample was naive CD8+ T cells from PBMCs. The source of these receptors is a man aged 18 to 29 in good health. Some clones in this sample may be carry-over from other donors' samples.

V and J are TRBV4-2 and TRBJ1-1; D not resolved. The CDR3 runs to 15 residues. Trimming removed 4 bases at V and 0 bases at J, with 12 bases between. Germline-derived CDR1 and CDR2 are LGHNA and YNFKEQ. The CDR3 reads CASSPLAGMNTEAFF. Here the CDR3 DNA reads TGTGCCAGCAGCCCTCTGGCTGGAATGAACACTGAAGCTTTCTTT.

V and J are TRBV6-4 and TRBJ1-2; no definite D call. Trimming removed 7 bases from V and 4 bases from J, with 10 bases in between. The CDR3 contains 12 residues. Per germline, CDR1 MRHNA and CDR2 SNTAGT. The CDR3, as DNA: TGTGCCAGCACCAGACGGTCCTATGGCTACACCTTC. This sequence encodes CASTRRSYGYTF.

The CDR3 here is CASSLSATSTDTQYF. In DNA, the CDR3 is TGTGCCAGCAGTTTGTCGGCGACTAGCACAGATACGCAGTATTTT. This chain links TRBV27 with TRBJ2-3; D is unclear. CDR3 length: 15 amino acids. CDR1 and CDR2 (germline): MNHEY, SMNVEV (reference sequence). V was pared by 3 bases and J by 0 bases, with 10 bases between.

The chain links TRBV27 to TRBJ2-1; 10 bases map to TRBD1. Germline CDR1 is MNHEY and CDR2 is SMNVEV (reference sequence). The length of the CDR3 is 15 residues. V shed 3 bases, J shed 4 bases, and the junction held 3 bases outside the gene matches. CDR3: CASSFDRGHYNEQFF. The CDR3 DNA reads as TGTGCCAGCAGTTTCGACAGGGGGCATTACAATGAGCAGTTCTTC.

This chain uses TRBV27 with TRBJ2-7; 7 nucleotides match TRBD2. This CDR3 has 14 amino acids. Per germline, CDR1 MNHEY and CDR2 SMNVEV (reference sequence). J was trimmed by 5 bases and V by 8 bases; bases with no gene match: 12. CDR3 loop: CASASGGGRHEQYF. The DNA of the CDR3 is TGTGCCAGCGCCAGTGGGGGGGGTCGCCACGAGCAGTACTTC.

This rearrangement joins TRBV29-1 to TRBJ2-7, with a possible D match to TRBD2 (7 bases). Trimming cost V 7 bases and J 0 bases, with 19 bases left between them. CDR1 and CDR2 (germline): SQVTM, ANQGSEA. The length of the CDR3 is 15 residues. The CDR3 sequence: CSAGGRGTPSYEQYF. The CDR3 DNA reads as TGCAGCGCCGGGGGGCGCGGGACTCCCTCCTACGAGCAGTACTTC.

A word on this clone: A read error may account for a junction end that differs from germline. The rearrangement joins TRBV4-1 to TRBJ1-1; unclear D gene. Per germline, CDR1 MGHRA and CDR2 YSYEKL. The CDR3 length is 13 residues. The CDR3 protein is CASSPRTKAEAFF. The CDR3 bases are TGCGCCAGCAGCCCCAGGACGAAAGCTGAGGCTTTCTTT.

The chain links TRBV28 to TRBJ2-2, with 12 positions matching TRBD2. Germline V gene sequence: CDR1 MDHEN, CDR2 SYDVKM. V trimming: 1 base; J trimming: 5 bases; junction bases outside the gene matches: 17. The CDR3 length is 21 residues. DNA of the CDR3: TGTGCCAGCAGTTTATTCGTCGATGTCCTAGCGGGAGGGCCGGTGACCGGGGAGCTGTTTTTT. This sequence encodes CASSLFVDVLAGGPVTGELFF.

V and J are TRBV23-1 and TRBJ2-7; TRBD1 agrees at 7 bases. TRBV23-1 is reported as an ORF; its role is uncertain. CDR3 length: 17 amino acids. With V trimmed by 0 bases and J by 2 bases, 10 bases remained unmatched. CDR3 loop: CASSQSPPATGTYEQYF. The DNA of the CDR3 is TGCGCCAGCAGTCAATCTCCCCCGGCGACAGGGACCTACGAGCAGTACTTC.

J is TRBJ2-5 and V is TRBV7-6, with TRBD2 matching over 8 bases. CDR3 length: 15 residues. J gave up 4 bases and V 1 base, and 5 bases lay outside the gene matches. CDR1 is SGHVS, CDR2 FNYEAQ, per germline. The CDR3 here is CASSLVGGVGETQYF. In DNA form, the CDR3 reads TGTGCCAGCAGCTTAGTCGGGGGGGTCGGAGAGACCCAGTACTTC.

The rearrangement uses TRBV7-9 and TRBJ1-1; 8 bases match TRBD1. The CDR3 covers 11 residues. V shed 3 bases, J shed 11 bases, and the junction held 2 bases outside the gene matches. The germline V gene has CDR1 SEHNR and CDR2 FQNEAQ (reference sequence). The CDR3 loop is CASSLGQVAFF. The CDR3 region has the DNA TGTGCCAGCAGCTTGGGACAGGTGGCTTTCTTT.

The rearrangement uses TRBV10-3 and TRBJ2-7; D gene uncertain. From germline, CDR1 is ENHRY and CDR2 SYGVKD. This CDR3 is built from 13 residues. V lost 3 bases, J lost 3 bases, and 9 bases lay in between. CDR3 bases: TGTGCCATCAGTGAAGCAAAATACTACGAGCAGTACTTC. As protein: CAISEAKYYEQYF.

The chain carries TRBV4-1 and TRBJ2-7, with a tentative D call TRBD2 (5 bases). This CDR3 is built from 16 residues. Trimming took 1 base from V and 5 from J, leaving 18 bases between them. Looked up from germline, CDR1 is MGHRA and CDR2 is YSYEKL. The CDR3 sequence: CASSQGSWPQADEQYF. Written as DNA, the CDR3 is TGCGCCAGCAGCCAAGGGAGTTGGCCACAAGCGGACGAGCAGTACTTC.

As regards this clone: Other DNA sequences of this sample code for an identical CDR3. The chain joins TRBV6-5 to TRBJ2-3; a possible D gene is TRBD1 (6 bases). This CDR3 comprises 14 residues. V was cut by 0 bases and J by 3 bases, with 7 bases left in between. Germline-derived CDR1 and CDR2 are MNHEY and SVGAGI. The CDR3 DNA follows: TGTGCCAGCAGTTACTCTAGGGGGACAGATACGCAGTATTTT. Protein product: CASSYSRGTDTQYF.

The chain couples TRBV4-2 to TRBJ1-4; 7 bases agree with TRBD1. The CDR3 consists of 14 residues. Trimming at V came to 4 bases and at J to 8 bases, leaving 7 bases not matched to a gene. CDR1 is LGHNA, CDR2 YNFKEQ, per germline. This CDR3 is CASSPAGGREKLFF. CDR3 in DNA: TGTGCCAGCAGCCCGGCAGGGGGGAGGGAAAAACTGTTTTTT.

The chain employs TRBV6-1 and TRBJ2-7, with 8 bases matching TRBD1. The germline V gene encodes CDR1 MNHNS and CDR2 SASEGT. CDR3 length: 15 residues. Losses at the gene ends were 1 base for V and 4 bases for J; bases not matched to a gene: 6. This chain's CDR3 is CASSEEGQEKYEQYF. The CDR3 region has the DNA TGTGCCAGCAGTGAAGAGGGACAGGAGAAATACGAGCAGTACTTC.

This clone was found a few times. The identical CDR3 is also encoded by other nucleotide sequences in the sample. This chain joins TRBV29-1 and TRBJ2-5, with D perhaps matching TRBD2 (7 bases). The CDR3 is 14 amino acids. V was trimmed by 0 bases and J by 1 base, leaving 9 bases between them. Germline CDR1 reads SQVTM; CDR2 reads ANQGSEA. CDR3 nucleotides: TGCAGCGTTGAAGATAGGGGGGGCCAAGAGACCCAGTACTTC. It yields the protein CSVEDRGGQETQYF.

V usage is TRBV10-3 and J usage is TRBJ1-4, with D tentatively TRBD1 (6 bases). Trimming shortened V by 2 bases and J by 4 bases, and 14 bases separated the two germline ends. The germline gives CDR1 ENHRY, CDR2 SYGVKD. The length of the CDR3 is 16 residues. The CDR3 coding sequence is TGTGCCATCAGTGAGGTACAGGGACATCATAATGAAAAACTGTTTTTT. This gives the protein CAISEVQGHHNEKLFF.

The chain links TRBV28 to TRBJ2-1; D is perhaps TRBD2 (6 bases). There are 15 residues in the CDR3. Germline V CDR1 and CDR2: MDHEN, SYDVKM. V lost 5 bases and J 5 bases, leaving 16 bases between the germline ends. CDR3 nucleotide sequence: TGTGCCAGCAGTCAACGGGACTGGTTTCACAATGAGCAGTTCTTC. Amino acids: CASSQRDWFHNEQFF.

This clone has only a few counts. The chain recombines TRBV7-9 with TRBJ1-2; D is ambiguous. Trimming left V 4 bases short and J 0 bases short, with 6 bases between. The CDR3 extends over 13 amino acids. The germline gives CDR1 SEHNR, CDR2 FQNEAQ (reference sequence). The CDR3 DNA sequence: TGTGCCAGCAGCTATCCGTCTAACTATGGCTACACCTTC. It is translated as CASSYPSNYGYTF.

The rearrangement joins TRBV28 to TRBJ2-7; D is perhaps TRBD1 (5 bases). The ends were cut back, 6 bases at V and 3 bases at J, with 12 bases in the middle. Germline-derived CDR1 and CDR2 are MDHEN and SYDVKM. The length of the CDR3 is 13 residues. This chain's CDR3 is CASSTDRYYEQYF. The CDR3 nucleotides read TGTGCCAGCAGCACCGACAGATACTACGAGCAGTACTTC.

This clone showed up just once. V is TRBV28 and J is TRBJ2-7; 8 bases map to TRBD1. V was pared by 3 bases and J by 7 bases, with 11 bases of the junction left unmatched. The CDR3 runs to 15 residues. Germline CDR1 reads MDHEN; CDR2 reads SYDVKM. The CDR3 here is CASSFPTTGVWEQYF. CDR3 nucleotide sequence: TGTGCCAGCAGTTTCCCAACGACAGGGGTGTGGGAGCAGTACTTC.

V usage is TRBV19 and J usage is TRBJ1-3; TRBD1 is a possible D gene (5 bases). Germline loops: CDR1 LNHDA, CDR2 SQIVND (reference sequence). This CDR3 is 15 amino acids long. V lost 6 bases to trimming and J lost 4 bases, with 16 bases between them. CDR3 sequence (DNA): TGTGCCAGTAGCCCAAGCCTATCAGGGGGAAACACCATATATTTT. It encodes CASSPSLSGGNTIYF. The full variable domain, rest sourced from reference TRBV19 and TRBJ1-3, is DGGITQSPKYLFRKEGQNVTLSCEQNLNHDAMYWYRQDPGQGLRLIYYSQIVNDFQKGDIAEGYSVSREKKESFPLTVTSAQKNPTAFYLCASSPSLSGGNTIYFGEGSWLTVV.

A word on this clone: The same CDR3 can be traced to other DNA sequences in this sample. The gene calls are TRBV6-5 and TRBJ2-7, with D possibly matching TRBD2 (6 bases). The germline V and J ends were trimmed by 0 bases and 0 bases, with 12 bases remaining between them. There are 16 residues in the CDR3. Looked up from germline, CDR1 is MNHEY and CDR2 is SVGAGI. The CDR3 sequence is CASSYSGGERSYEQYF. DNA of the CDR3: TGTGCCAGCAGTTACTCGGGCGGGGAACGCTCCTACGAGCAGTACTTC.

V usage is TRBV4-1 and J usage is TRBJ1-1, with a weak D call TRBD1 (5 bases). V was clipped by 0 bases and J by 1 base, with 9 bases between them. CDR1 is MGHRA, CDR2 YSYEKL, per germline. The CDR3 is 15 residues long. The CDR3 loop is CASSQDDRPNTEAFF. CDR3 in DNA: TGCGCCAGCAGCCAAGATGACAGACCGAACACTGAAGCTTTCTTT.

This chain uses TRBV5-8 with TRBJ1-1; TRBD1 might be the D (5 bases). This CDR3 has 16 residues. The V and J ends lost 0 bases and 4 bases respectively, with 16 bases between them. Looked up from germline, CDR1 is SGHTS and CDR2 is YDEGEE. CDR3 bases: TGTGCCAGCAGCTTGGACAGTTGGGGGGAGCCCACTGAAGCTTTCTTT. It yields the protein CASSLDSWGEPTEAFF.

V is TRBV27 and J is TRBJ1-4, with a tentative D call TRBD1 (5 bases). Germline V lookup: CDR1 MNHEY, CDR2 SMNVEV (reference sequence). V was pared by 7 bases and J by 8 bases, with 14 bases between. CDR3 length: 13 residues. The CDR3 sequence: CASKGRAGEKLFF. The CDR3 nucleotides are TGTGCCAGCAAGGGGAGGGCAGGGGAAAAACTGTTTTTT. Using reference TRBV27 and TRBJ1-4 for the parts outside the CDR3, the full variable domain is EAQVTQNPRYLITVTGKKLTVTCSQNMNHEYMSWYRQDPGLGLRQIYYSMNVEVTDKGDVPEGYKVSRKEKRNFPLILESPSPNQTSLYFCASKGRAGEKLFFGSGTQLSVL.

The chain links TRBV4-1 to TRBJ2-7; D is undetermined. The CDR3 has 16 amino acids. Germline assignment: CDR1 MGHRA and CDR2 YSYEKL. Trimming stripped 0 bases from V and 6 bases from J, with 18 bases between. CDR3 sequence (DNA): TGCGCCAGCAGCCAAGATCCCCAACGACTTACCGCCGAGCAGTACTTC. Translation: CASSQDPQRLTAEQYF.

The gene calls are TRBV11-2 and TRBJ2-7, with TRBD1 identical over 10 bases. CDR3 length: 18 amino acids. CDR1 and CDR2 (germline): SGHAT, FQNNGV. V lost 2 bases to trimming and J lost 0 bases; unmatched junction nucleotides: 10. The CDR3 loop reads CASSLFLGTGASSYEQYF. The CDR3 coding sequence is TGTGCCAGCAGCTTATTTTTGGGGACAGGGGCGAGCTCCTACGAGCAGTACTTC.

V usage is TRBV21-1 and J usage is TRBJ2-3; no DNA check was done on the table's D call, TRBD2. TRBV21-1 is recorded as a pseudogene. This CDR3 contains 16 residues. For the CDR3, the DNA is TGTGCCAGTACCTCCGGGACTAGCGGTAGCACAGATACGCAGTATTTT. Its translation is CASTSGTSGSTDTQYF.